The clone carrying this T cell receptor (beta chain) has just a few counts. Its cognate antigen is unknown. MiXCR, applied by TCRdb to the RT-PCR reads, yields one record per CDR3 protein. The sample yields fewer than 600,000 distinct CDR3 sequences, 7.2% seen once. This sample is drawn from a study of response to subunit inactivated influenza vaccine. Study-wide results and caveats: Authors suggested each seasonal flu vaccination may recruit only limited numbers of new T cells.

CDR3 length equals 14 residues. Per germline, CDR1 SGHKS and CDR2 YYEKEE (reference sequence). V lost 1 base and J 6 bases, leaving 10 bases between the germline ends. The receptor comes from a man aged 45 to 70 who received an inactivated influenza vaccine. This material consisted of PBMCs from blood, taken around 25 months after vaccination. This chain joins TRBV5-5 and TRBJ1-4; D is ambiguous. The CDR3 is CASSLTIGYEKLFF. In DNA, the CDR3 is TGTGCCAGCAGCTTGACGATAGGGTATGAAAAACTGTTTTTT. Full variable domain (outside the CDR3, taken from reference TRBV5-5 and TRBJ1-4): DAGVTQSPTHLIKTRGQQVTLRCSPISGHKSVSWYQQVLGQGPQFIFQYYEKEERGRGNFPDRFSARQFPNYSSELNVNALLLGDSALYLCASSLTIGYEKLFFGSGTQLSVL.